This T cell receptor (beta chain) is drawn from a study of human T cells and chemical hapten exposure. Across the study: Patients additionally received therapeutic doses of diphenylcyclopropenone on the scalp once a week, and this continued throughout the approximately 24-week study. General study results and limits: A positive correlation with patch test score was found for PT1 expanded TCR counts.

TCRdb independently ran MiXCR on the RACE reads; one entry per CDR3 protein. The sample contains about 120,000 distinct CDR3 sequences, approximately 13% of which appear only once. Remarks on this clonotype: The target antigen is unknown.

Time point specified: patch test 1, 2 weeks after DPC sensitization. Treatment reported: therapeutic diphenylcyclopropenone sensitization with weekly scalp DPC. V gave up 9 bases and J gave up 0 bases, with 20 bases separating them. Germline CDR1 MNHNY, CDR2 SVGAGI (reference sequence). The CDR3 is 16 amino acids. The receptor was isolated from a man between 18 and 29 years old with alopecia areata. Some clones in this sample may be carry-over from other donors' samples. This specimen was whole blood, taken in connection with sensitization to the hapten diphenylcyclopropenone (DPC). The rearrangement joins TRBV6-6 to TRBJ1-2; a weak D match, TRBD1 (6 bases). The CDR3 nucleotides read TGTGCCAGTACCCGGGACAACGGATTAGCTAACTATGGCTACACCTTC. Translated, it gives CASTRDNGLANYGYTF.